The entry that follows covers one T cell receptor beta chain sequence. The target antigen is unknown. Germline assignment: CDR1 SNHLY and CDR2 FYNNEI. J gave up 7 bases and V 5 bases, and 11 bases lay outside the gene matches. The CDR3 covers 17 residues. This PCR relied on a set of 60 Vbeta primers and 13 Jbeta primers. The assay was immunoSEQ multiplex PCR, and TCRdb's table has in-frame clones only and misses some. The sample includes about 110,000 clones, over 70% seen only once; the top ten take more than 3.5%. This sample is drawn from a study of cytomegalovirus exposure and HLA in healthy donors. Study-wide results and limits: The study designated about 180 TCR beta chains cytomegalovirus-associated. Using the classifier, cytomegalovirus status was reportedly diagnosed with high specificity and sensitivity. V- and J-gene trimming in TCR beta was tied to a missense DCLRE1C variant by an analysis performed later. Further analysis, carried out later, found HLA-associated TCR beta chains more clonally expanded than equally common other chains.

The source material was PBMCs. The chain is built from TRBV2 and TRBJ2-3; 14 bases map to TRBD2. The sequence came from a woman aged 40-49 years in good health and CMV-seropositive. Here the CDR3 DNA reads TGTGCCAGCAGTCGACTAGCGGGAGGGGGAGGCGCACATACGCAGTATTTT. It encodes CASSRLAGGGGAHTQYF.